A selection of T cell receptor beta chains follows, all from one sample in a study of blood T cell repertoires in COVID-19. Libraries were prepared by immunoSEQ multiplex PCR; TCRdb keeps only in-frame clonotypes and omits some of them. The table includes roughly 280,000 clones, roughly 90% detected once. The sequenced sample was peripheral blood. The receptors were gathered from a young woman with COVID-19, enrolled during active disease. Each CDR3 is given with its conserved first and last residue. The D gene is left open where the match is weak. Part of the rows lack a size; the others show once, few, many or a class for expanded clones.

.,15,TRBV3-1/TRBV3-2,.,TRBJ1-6,TGTGCCAGCAGCCAAGATGTTACTGAATATTCACCCCTCCACTTT,CASSQDVTEYSPLHF
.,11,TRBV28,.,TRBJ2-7,TGTGCCAGCAATCGGGCCTACGAGCAGTACTTC,CASNRAYEQYF
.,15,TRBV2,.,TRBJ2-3,TGTGCCAGCAGTGAAATAACCTCCGGTTGGTACACGCAGTATTTT,CASSEITSGWYTQYF
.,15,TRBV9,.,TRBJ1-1,TGTGCCAGCAGCGTCCTTAGCACAGGGCTCACTGAAGCTTTCTTT,CASSVLSTGLTEAFF
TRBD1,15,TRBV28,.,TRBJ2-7,TGTGCCACCCTTTCTTCCGGGACAGGAAACTACGAGCAGTACTTC,CATLSSGTGNYEQYF
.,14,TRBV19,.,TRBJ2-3,TGTGCCACCGGAGCGTCGGTTAGCACAGATACGCAGTATTTT,CATGASVSTDTQYF
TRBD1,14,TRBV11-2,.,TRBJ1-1,TGTGCCAGCAGCTCGACCGGGACAGGGGGCGAAGCTTTCTTT,CASSSTGTGGEAFF
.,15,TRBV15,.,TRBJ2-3,TGTGCCACCAGCAGAGCTGAGTTTAGCACAGATACGCAGTATTTT,CATSRAEFSTDTQYF
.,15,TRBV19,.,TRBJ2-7,TGTGCCAGTAGTGCACGGGACGCCGGGACTCCCGAGCAGTACTTC,CASSARDAGTPEQYF
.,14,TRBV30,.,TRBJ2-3,TGTGCCTGGAGTCGCCGTCAGAGCACAGATACGCAGTATTTT,CAWSRRQSTDTQYF
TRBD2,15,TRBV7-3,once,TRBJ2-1,TGTGCCAGCAGCTTAACGGGGGGGTCGTACAATGAGCAGTTCTTC,CASSLTGGSYNEQFF
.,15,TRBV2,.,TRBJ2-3,TGTGCCAGCTCGCTGGAGTTTTCAGGGCAAGATACGCAGTATTTT,CASSLEFSGQDTQYF
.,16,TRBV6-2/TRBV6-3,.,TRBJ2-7,TGTGCCAGCAGTTACCCAGGACTACCTCCCATCAGGGAGCAGTACTTC,CASSYPGLPPIREQYF
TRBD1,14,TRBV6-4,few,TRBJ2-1,TGTGCCAGCAGTGACGGGACAGGGGGCAATGAGCAGTTCTTC,CASSDGTGGNEQFF
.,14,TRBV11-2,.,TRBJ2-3,TGTGCCAGCAGCTTAGCGGGTAACACAGATACGCAGTATTTT,CASSLAGNTDTQYF